There are many counts of the clone carrying this TCR beta chain. Its antigen remains unidentified. Stated time point: newly diagnosed GD, antithyroid drugs for less than 3 months. After RNA was extracted from PBMCs, the TCR library was made from it. Patients met American Thyroid Association criteria for Graves' disease. Peripheral blood, around 9 milliliters per patient, was collected in EDTA tubes. Arm-PCR of CDR3 regions and iRepertoire HTBI primers were used to build TCR beta libraries. TCRdb redid the calling of the multiplex PCR reads with MiXCR, one entry per CDR3 protein. The sample lists 350,000 to 400,000 distinct CDR3 sequences, under 20% occurring once. This sample was taken from a study of regulatory T cells in long-lasting Graves disease. Study outcomes and limitations: Newly diagnosed disease favored TRBV20-1 and TRBJ2-1 over persistent disease.

Germline values: CDR1 LNHDA, CDR2 SQIVND (reference sequence). The CDR3 sequence is 17 residues long. Trimming pared 4 bases from V and 0 bases from J, leaving 16 bases between. The data were also submitted as part of a second study, on T cells in Graves' hyperthyroidism and ophthalmopathy. From that second work: Participants, patients aged 18 to 65, had newly diagnosed hyperthyroidism with a duration under 2 months.

This TCR was recovered from a young woman with Graves disease. The starting material was peripheral blood mononuclear cells (PBMCs), obtained at new diagnosis, from a patient treated with antithyroid drugs. The V and J genes are TRBV19 and TRBJ2-1; D possibly corresponds to TRBD2 (6 bases). The CDR3 DNA is TGTGCCAGTAGTACCCAGGGACTCCTGTCCTCCTACAATGAGCAGTTCTTC. The encoded protein is CASSTQGLLSSYNEQFF.